The 27 T cell receptor beta chains presented below share a single source sample, sequenced in a study of T cells in tuberculosis. Repertoires were generated with immunoSEQ multiplex PCR, while TCRdb's copy carries only in-frame clones and drops some. The data show about 30,000 clones, with around 95% seen just once and under 2.5% held by the top ten. The sequencing sample was made of PBMCs. These receptors originate from a donor aged 5 to 30 with latent tuberculosis or without tuberculosis infection.

The chain uses TRBV7-8 and TRBJ1-1; the D is unclear. CDR3 size: 13 residues. V lost 5 bases to trimming and J lost 3 bases, with 10 bases between them. Germline-derived CDR1 and CDR2 are SGHVS and FQNEAQ. The CDR3 coding sequence is TGTGCCAGCAGCCCCTCGACTCACACTGAAGCTTTCTTT. It yields the protein CASSPSTHTEAFF.

The chain couples TRBV11-2 to TRBJ2-5; 8 nucleotides match TRBD1. J was trimmed by 10 bases and V by 7 bases; bases with no gene match: 14. There are 14 residues in the CDR3. CDR1 is SGHAT and CDR2 is FQNNGV in the germline V gene. The CDR3 nucleotides are TGTGCCAGCACCCTAGGACAGGGTTATGGAGACCAGTACTTC. Translated: CASTLGQGYGDQYF.

The V call is TRBV10-1, the J call TRBJ1-4; 7 bases agree with TRBD1. Trimming took 5 bases from V and 0 from J; bases not matched to a gene: 9. Germline V CDR1 and CDR2: WNHNN, SYGVQD (reference sequence). The CDR3 runs 17 residues. For the CDR3, the DNA is TGCGCCAGCAGTCTCCCGGGACAGCTTGCAACTAATGAAAAACTGTTTTTT. As protein: CASSLPGQLATNEKLFF.

The chain links TRBV7-6 to TRBJ1-4, with D tentatively TRBD1 (5 bases). Germline loops: CDR1 SGHVS, CDR2 FNYEAQ. The CDR3 consists of 18 residues. With 3 bases removed from V and 0 bases from J, the gap between germline ends came to 17 bases. DNA for the CDR3: TGTGCCAGCAGCTTGCCCCCGGGACTGGGCCCAACTAATGAAAAACTGTTTTTT. It codes for CASSLPPGLGPTNEKLFF.

This clone has only a few counts. This chain uses TRBV7-2 with TRBJ1-6, with D possibly matching TRBD1 (5 bases). The CDR3 spans 13 residues. Germline V gene data show CDR1 as SGHTA and CDR2 as FQGNSA. V dropped 1 base and J dropped 13 bases, with 11 bases sitting between them. This chain's CDR3 is CASSLDGHGPLHF. The DNA of the CDR3 is TGTGCCAGCAGCTTAGATGGACACGGCCCCCTCCACTTT.

The rearrangement joins TRBV5-1 to TRBJ2-1; D possibly corresponds to TRBD2 (7 bases). CDR1 SGHRS and CDR2 YFSETQ come from the germline V gene. Trimming left V 4 bases short and J 6 bases short, with 17 bases between. CDR3 length equals 15 residues. The CDR3 nucleotides read TGCGCCAGCAGCCCCCGGACAGCGGGGCTCAATGAGCAGTTCTTC. This translates into CASSPRTAGLNEQFF. Filled out from reference TRBV5-1 and TRBJ2-1, the complete variable domain reads KAGVTQTPRYLIKTRGQQVTLSCSPISGHRSVSWYQQTPGQGLQFLFEYFSETQRNKGNFPGRFSGRQFSNSRSEMNVSTLELGDSALYLCASSPRTAGLNEQFFGPGTRLTVL.

The chain links TRBV5-8 to TRBJ1-5, with TRBD1 as a possible D gene (6 bases). The CDR3 spans 18 residues. The V end lost 0 bases, the J end lost 5 bases, and 21 bases lay between the germline ends. In germline, CDR1 is SGHTS, CDR2 YDEGEE. The DNA of the CDR3 is TGTGCCAGCAGCTTGGAACGATCCCGGACAGTCTCCTATCAGCCCCAGCATTTT. This gives the protein CASSLERSRTVSYQPQHF. Together with reference TRBV5-8 and TRBJ1-5, the CDR3 gives the full variable domain: EAGVTQSPTHLIKTRGQQATLRCSPISGHTSVYWYQQALGLGLQFLLWYDEGEERNRGNFPPRFSGRQFPNYSSELNVNALELEDSALYLCASSLERSRTVSYQPQHFGDGTRLSIL.

The chain employs TRBV18 and TRBJ1-4, with D perhaps matching TRBD1 (6 bases). CDR3 size: 14 residues. Looked up from germline, CDR1 is KGHSH and CDR2 is LQKENI. V was trimmed by 4 bases and J by 5 bases, leaving 11 bases between them. The DNA for the CDR3 is TGTGCCAGCTCACTGGGACACCAAAATGAAAAACTGTTTTTT. It codes for CASSLGHQNEKLFF.

The chain recombines TRBV11-2 with TRBJ2-7; D might be TRBD1 (5 bases). Germline CDR1 SGHAT, CDR2 FQNNGV. V lost 1 base, J lost 3 bases, and 13 bases lay in between. This CDR3 contains 15 residues. The CDR3 nucleotides are TGTGCCAGCAGCTTAGTTAAGGACAACGACTACGAGCAGTACTTC. Amino acids: CASSLVKDNDYEQYF. The full variable domain, its missing parts supplied by reference TRBV11-2 and TRBJ2-7, is EAGVAQSPRYKIIEKRQSVAFWCNPISGHATLYWYQQILGQGPKLLIQFQNNGVVDDSQLPKDRFSAERLKGVDSTLKIQPAKLEDSAVYLCASSLVKDNDYEQYFGPGTRLTVT.

The DNA for the CDR3 is TGTGCCAGCAGCGTAGCTGCAGGCAACAATTCACCCCTCCACTTT. Its translation is CASSVAAGNNSPLHF. The gene calls are TRBV9 and TRBJ1-6; D call uncertain. This CDR3 comprises 15 residues. The germline CDR1 and CDR2 sequences are SGDLS and YYNGEE. The ends were cut back, 0 bases at V and 7 bases at J, with 11 bases in the middle.

The chain uses TRBV6-5 and TRBJ2-3, with a tentative D call TRBD2 (5 bases). Germline-derived CDR1 and CDR2 are MNHEY and SVGAGI. CDR3 size: 14 residues. Trimming removed 0 bases at V and 8 bases at J, with 12 bases between. The CDR3 sequence: CASSYSIMAGTQYF. The CDR3 coding sequence is TGTGCCAGCAGTTACTCGATTATGGCGGGTACGCAGTATTTT.

The CDR3 spells CASSPTGGGSYGYTF. CDR3 bases: TGTGCCAGCAGCCCGACAGGGGGCGGAAGCTATGGCTACACCTTC. J is TRBJ1-2 and V is TRBV7-2, with 10 bases lining up with TRBD1. The CDR3 loop spans 15 amino acids. Germline V gene sequence: CDR1 SGHTA, CDR2 FQGNSA. V lost 5 bases and J lost 4; bases outside the gene matches: 7.

The chain links TRBV18 to TRBJ2-7; D perhaps matches TRBD1 (6 bases). This CDR3 region has 16 residues. Deletions cut 1 base from V and 0 bases from J, with 13 bases between. Germline V lookup: CDR1 KGHSH, CDR2 LQKENI. CDR3 sequence: CASSPLGHLSSYEQYF. As DNA, the CDR3 is TGTGCCAGCTCACCACTGGGACATCTTAGCTCCTACGAGCAGTACTTC.

The J gene is TRBJ1-2, the V gene TRBV4-1; 10 bases line up with TRBD1. The germline CDR1 and CDR2 sequences are MGHRA and YSYEKL. This CDR3 contains 18 residues. Germline trimming cut 6 bases from V and 2 bases from J; bases unmatched to any gene: 15. The CDR3 DNA reads TGCGCCAGCAGACACACCGGGACAGGGGACCCTCTAAACTATGGCTACACCTTC. The encoded protein is CASRHTGTGDPLNYGYTF.

This rearrangement joins TRBV6-1 to TRBJ2-7; maybe TRBD1 (6 bases). CDR3 length: 14 amino acids. Trimming shortened V by 6 bases and J by 0 bases, and 12 bases separated the two germline ends. The germline V gene has CDR1 MNHNS and CDR2 SASEGT. The CDR3 DNA reads TGTGCCAGCAGGCAGAGACAGGTCTCCTACGAGCAGTACTTC. Protein product: CASRQRQVSYEQYF.

V gene TRBV7-6 combines with J gene TRBJ1-6; 7 nucleotides match TRBD1. The CDR3 contains 15 residues. V lost 5 bases and J lost 8; bases outside the gene matches: 9. Per germline, CDR1 SGHVS and CDR2 FNYEAQ. CDR3 sequence reads: CASSPKTGLDSPLHF. The DNA for the CDR3 is TGTGCCAGCAGCCCTAAGACAGGGTTGGATTCACCCCTCCACTTT.

CDR3 region: CSVRRGERSTEAFF. The DNA of the CDR3 is TGCAGCGTTCGACGGGGGGAGCGTAGCACTGAAGCTTTCTTT. The genes are TRBV29-1 and TRBJ1-1; possible D gene TRBD1, 5 bases. Germline V gene sequence: CDR1 SQVTM, CDR2 ANQGSEA. The V end was cut by 5 bases, the J end by 4 bases, with 17 bases between. The CDR3 totals 14 residues.

The chain uses TRBV4-3 and TRBJ2-1; 7 bases align to TRBD2. The CDR3 has 16 amino acids. The V gene end was trimmed by 0 bases and the J gene end by 2 bases; junction bases not matched to a gene: 4. Germline V gene lookup returns CDR1 LGHNA and CDR2 YSLEER. DNA for the CDR3: TGCGCCAGCAGCCAAGACCGGGGGGATACCTACAATGAGCAGTTCTTC. As protein: CASSQDRGDTYNEQFF.

The chain links TRBV5-8 to TRBJ2-2; D is unresolved. Germline assignment: CDR1 SGHTS and CDR2 YDEGEE. Trimming left V 4 bases short and J 6 bases short, with 4 bases between. The CDR3 is 11 amino acids. As DNA, the CDR3 is TGTGCCAGCAGCCGAGCCGGGGAGCTGTTTTTT. Its translation: CASSRAGELFF.

The J gene is TRBJ1-6, the V gene TRBV28; D not resolved. Germline V gene lookup returns CDR1 MDHEN and CDR2 SYDVKM. The ends were cut back, 2 bases at V and 0 bases at J, with 5 bases in the middle. The CDR3 covers 15 residues. CDR3 DNA: TGTGCCAGCAGTTTACGGAGCTCCTATAATTCACCCCTCCACTTT. It is translated as CASSLRSSYNSPLHF.

V usage is TRBV4-1 and J usage is TRBJ2-1; TRBD2 matches 8 bases. The CDR3 is 15 residues long. The germline gives CDR1 MGHRA, CDR2 YSYEKL. V shed 3 bases and J 10 bases; nucleotides not matched to a gene: 11. The CDR3 DNA is TGCGCCAGCAGCCAGTTAGAGCTGTCGGGGGGGGAGCAGTTCTTC. It encodes CASSQLELSGGEQFF.

The chain joins TRBV7-9 to TRBJ1-3; D gene unclear. Per germline, CDR1 SEHNR and CDR2 FQNEAQ (reference sequence). V lost 3 bases and J lost 0, with 6 bases in between. The CDR3 length is 14 residues. CDR3 coding DNA: TGTGCCAGCAGCTTTAGATTCTCTGGAAACACCATATATTTT. Its translation: CASSFRFSGNTIYF.

The gene calls are TRBV9 and TRBJ2-3, with D possibly being TRBD2 (6 bases). The germline gives CDR1 SGDLS, CDR2 YYNGEE. The CDR3 consists of 15 residues. The V end lost 4 bases, the J end lost 2 bases, and 14 bases lay between the germline ends. The CDR3 nucleotides are TGTGCCAGCAGCTCCAGCGGGTTAGACACAGATACGCAGTATTTT. It encodes CASSSSGLDTDTQYF.

The rearrangement joins TRBV10-2 to TRBJ2-1, with a possible D match to TRBD1 (6 bases). The germline V gene encodes CDR1 WSHSY and CDR2 SAAADI. Trimming removed 5 bases at V and 9 bases at J, with 14 bases between. CDR3 length: 13 amino acids. The CDR3 DNA sequence: TGCGCCAGCAGTAACAGGGTGGACAGTGAGCAGTTCTTC. Encoded protein: CASSNRVDSEQFF.

The chain combines TRBV6-1 with TRBJ1-2; 7 bases match TRBD1. The CDR3 extends over 13 amino acids. After removal of 6 bases from V and 6 bases from J, the junction contained 7 bases not matched to a gene. CDR1 and CDR2 (germline): MNHNS, SASEGT. The CDR3: CASSRTGEDGYTF. The DNA of the CDR3 is TGTGCCAGCAGCAGGACAGGTGAGGATGGCTACACCTTC.

The chain combines TRBV9 with TRBJ2-5; 11 bases map to TRBD2. Trimming removed 3 bases from V and 4 bases from J; junction bases left unmatched: 14. CDR1 and CDR2 (germline): SGDLS, YYNGEE. The CDR3 has 18 residues. The CDR3 here is CASSAGPGRLAGSETQYF. CDR3 DNA: TGTGCCAGCAGCGCGGGTCCCGGACGACTAGCGGGGTCAGAGACCCAGTACTTC. Full variable domain (outside the CDR3, taken from reference TRBV9 and TRBJ2-5): DSGVTQTPKHLITATGQRVTLRCSPRSGDLSVYWYQQSLDQGLQFLIQYYNGEERAKGNILERFSAQQFPDLHSELNLSSLELGDSALYFCASSAGPGRLAGSETQYFGPGTRLLVL.

The V and J genes are TRBV27 and TRBJ1-2; 10 bases align to TRBD1. This CDR3 has 15 amino acids. Germline V gives CDR1 MNHEY, CDR2 SMNVEV (reference sequence). The junction had 6 bases not matched to a gene; V was cut back by 0 bases and J by 8 bases. The CDR3 nucleotides are TGTGCCAGCAGTTTATCGGAGACAGGGGGCAGGGGCTACACCTTC. As protein: CASSLSETGGRGYTF.